What follows are 29 T cell receptor beta chains derived from one specimen sequenced in a study of T-cell reconstitution after alpha-beta-depleted transplantation in children. Unique molecular identifiers were incorporated into the prepared TCRbeta library. TCRdb reprocessed the PCR reads via MiXCR and lists one record per CDR3 protein. The repertoire holds about 300,000 distinct CDR3 sequences, with about a tenth as singletons. The sample consisted of PBMCs, taken before TCRalphabeta/CD19-depleted stem cell transplant. The source is a boy under two years old with acute myeloid leukemia, due to receive a stem cell transplant.

This clonotype was counted ten times or more. The genes are TRBV5-4 and TRBJ2-7; D may match TRBD1 or TRBD2 (5 bases each). Deletions cut 2 bases from V and 4 bases from J, with 16 bases between. Germline V gene data show CDR1 as SGHNT and CDR2 as YYREEE (reference sequence). There are 15 residues in the CDR3. The CDR3 nucleotides read TGTGCCAGCAGCTTAGAGAGGGGTCTTTTGTACGAGCAGTACTTC. Residues: CASSLERGLLYEQYF.

This clonotype was counted many times. The chain joins TRBV9 to TRBJ2-2; 8 bases match TRBD1. V shed 1 base, J shed 6 bases, and the junction held 14 bases outside the gene matches. The CDR3 runs to 18 residues. Germline V gene sequence: CDR1 SGDLS, CDR2 YYNGEE. This chain's CDR3 is CASSVRTGQGARAGELFF. Here the CDR3 DNA reads TGTGCCAGCAGCGTACGAACCGGACAGGGCGCTCGCGCCGGGGAGCTGTTTTTT.

This clonotype has a count of ten or more. This rearrangement joins TRBV6-5 to TRBJ2-7; no reliable D call. Germline assignment: CDR1 MNHEY and CDR2 SVGAGI. This CDR3 is built from 15 residues. Trimming removed 3 bases at V and 2 bases at J, with 14 bases between. CDR3 bases: TGTGCCAGCAGTTATCGGATAGGTCCTACCTACGAGCAGTACTTC. Its protein product is CASSYRIGPTYEQYF.

This clonotype is classed as medium-sized. The J gene is TRBJ2-5, the V gene TRBV24-1, with D hard to call. V was shortened by 4 bases and J by 4 bases, with 3 bases between the two germline ends. CDR1 and CDR2 (germline): KGHDR, SFDVKD. This CDR3 is 11 amino acids long. The CDR3 loop reads CATSDGETQYF. The CDR3 DNA is TGTGCCACCAGTGACGGAGAGACCCAGTACTTC.

Many counts were recorded for this clonotype. The CDR3 DNA reads as TGTGCCAGCAGCCCAACCGGGACTTCCCTCGGGCAGTACTTC. As protein: CASSPTGTSLGQYF. The V call is TRBV7-2, the J call TRBJ2-7; D may be TRBD2 (6 bases). Per the germline V gene, CDR1 is SGHTA and CDR2 is FQGNSA. The CDR3 runs 14 residues. The V end was cut by 5 bases, the J end by 9 bases, with 20 bases between.

This clonotype showed up many times. The chain recombines TRBV20-1 with TRBJ2-5, with D unclear. Per germline, CDR1 DFQATT and CDR2 SNEGSKA (reference sequence). V was shortened by 4 bases and J by 2 bases, with 5 bases between the two germline ends. The CDR3 sequence is 11 residues long. The CDR3 coding sequence is TGCAGTGCTAACGAGCAAGAGACCCAGTACTTC. It is translated as CSANEQETQYF.

This clonotype was counted between two and nine times. The chain carries TRBV11-1 and TRBJ2-7, with D tentatively TRBD2 (5 bases). Per germline, CDR1 SGHAT and CDR2 FQDESV (reference sequence). The CDR3 spans 14 residues. V was pared by 5 bases and J by 5 bases, with 16 bases between. DNA of the CDR3: TGTGCCAGCAGCCCAACGGGAAATGGCAACGAGCAGTACTTC. Protein product: CASSPTGNGNEQYF. The full variable domain, with the rest looked up from reference TRBV11-1 and TRBJ2-7, is EAEVAQSPRYKITEKSQAVAFWCDPISGHATLYWYRQILGQGPELLVQFQDESVVDDSQLPKDRFSAERLKGVDSTLKIQPAELGDSAMYLCASSPTGNGNEQYFGPGTRLTVT.

To note about this clonotype: Just one base apart from a much larger clone, this may be a read error. The chain uses TRBV4-3 and TRBJ2-7; D is perhaps TRBD1 or TRBD2 (5 bases each). The CDR3 spans 16 residues. V dropped 0 bases and J dropped 2 bases, with 14 bases sitting between them. CDR1 is LGHNA and CDR2 is YSLEER in the germline V gene. The CDR3 region has the DNA TGCGCCAGCAGCCAAGATTCAGGGAGAACGGCCTACGAGCAGTACTTC. The encoded protein is CASSQDSGRTAYEQYF.

The chain's CDR3 is CASSQTQGTNEKLFF. CDR3 in DNA: TGTGCCAGCAGTCAAACTCAGGGGACTAATGAAAAACTGTTTTTT. This chain connects TRBV6-1 to TRBJ1-4; D is possibly TRBD1 (6 bases). The V gene lost 5 bases and the J gene lost 2 bases, with 12 bases spanning the gap. Germline-derived CDR1 and CDR2 are MNHNS and SASEGT. This CDR3 is 15 amino acids long.

This clonotype was recorded many times. This chain uses TRBV9 with TRBJ2-3, with TRBD2 identical over 11 bases. In germline, CDR1 is SGDLS, CDR2 YYNGEE. V lost 3 bases to trimming and J lost 3 bases; unmatched junction nucleotides: 12. CDR3 length: 18 amino acids. DNA for the CDR3: TGTGCCAGCAGCGCCCCCCTAGCGGGGGGCTTGCCGACAGATACGCAGTATTTT. Encoded protein: CASSAPLAGGLPTDTQYF.

This clonotype was observed a handful of times. The genes are TRBV5-1 and TRBJ1-6; 9 bases fit TRBD1. The CDR3 length is 15 residues. The V segment lost 4 bases and the J segment 10 bases; nucleotides outside the gene matches: 9. The germline V gene encodes CDR1 SGHRS and CDR2 YFSETQ. For the CDR3, the DNA is TGCGCCAGCAGCATGCGGACAGGGGAGGAATCACCCCTCCACTTT. This translates into CASSMRTGEESPLHF.

In its sample, this clonotype was seen many times. The gene calls are TRBV28 and TRBJ2-7, with TRBD1 matching 8 bases. This CDR3 has 16 residues. CDR1 and CDR2 (germline): MDHEN, SYDVKM. With V trimmed by 3 bases and J by 2 bases, 9 bases remained unmatched. CDR3 amino acids: CASSFPLGQGTYEQYF. The CDR3 nucleotides read TGTGCCAGCAGTTTTCCCCTCGGACAGGGCACCTACGAGCAGTACTTC.

This clonotype came up many times. V and J are TRBV6-5 and TRBJ2-2; D is perhaps TRBD2 (6 bases). The CDR3 covers 13 residues. Trimming shortened V by 9 bases and J by 7 bases, and 15 bases separated the two germline ends. Germline V gene sequence: CDR1 MNHEY, CDR2 SVGAGI. The CDR3 bases are TGTGCCAGTCGACTAGGGCGGGGCGGGGAGCTGTTTTTT. Translated, it gives CASRLGRGGELFF.

This clonotype was seen at least ten times. This chain links TRBV20-1 with TRBJ2-7, with D perhaps matching TRBD1 or TRBD2 (6 bases each). The CDR3 consists of 15 residues. V lost 3 bases to trimming and J lost 0 bases, with 15 bases between them. The germline CDR1 and CDR2 sequences are DFQATT and SNEGSKA (reference sequence). The CDR3 nucleotides are TGCAGTGCTAGCGAACCGGGGGCCATCTCCTACGAGCAGTACTTC. This sequence encodes CSASEPGAISYEQYF.

Many counts were recorded for this clonotype. The rearrangement uses TRBV6-5 and TRBJ2-7; TRBD1 is a possible D gene (8 bases). Germline V gene sequence: CDR1 MNHEY, CDR2 SVGAGI. The CDR3 contains 15 residues. Trimming took 2 bases from V and 4 from J, leaving 15 bases between them. The DNA for the CDR3 is TGTGCCAGCAGTTACCGGACAGGGAGGGGATACGAGCAGTACTTC. This encodes CASSYRTGRGYEQYF.

The chain joins TRBV2 to TRBJ2-3, with D maybe TRBD2 (5 bases). CDR3 size: 15 residues. The germline gives CDR1 SNHLY, CDR2 FYNNEI. V lost 7 bases and J 2 bases, leaving 16 bases between the germline ends. CDR3 sequence (DNA): TGTGCCAGCATTGGGAGTCTGGGAAACACAGATACGCAGTATTTT. It is translated as CASIGSLGNTDTQYF.

In its sample, this clonotype was seen a few times. The chain links TRBV7-9 to TRBJ1-2; D may be TRBD1 (5 bases). V was clipped by 5 bases and J by 8 bases, with 21 bases between them. Germline-derived CDR1 and CDR2 are SEHNR and FQNEAQ (reference sequence). This CDR3 is 15 amino acids long. CDR3 sequence (DNA): TGTGCCAGCAGCCCGGGGCCATCCTCCCAAGGCGGCTACACCTTC. This encodes CASSPGPSSQGGYTF. The entire variable domain, with the rest obtained from reference TRBV7-9 and TRBJ1-2, is as follows: DTGVSQNPRHKITKRGQNVTFRCDPISEHNRLYWYRQTLGQGPEFLTYFQNEAQLEKSRLLSDRFSAERPKGSFSTLEIQRTEQGDSAMYLCASSPGPSSQGGYTFGSGTRLTVV.

This clonotype was seen a handful of times. This sequence joins TRBV20-1 and TRBJ2-1; 8 positions agree with TRBD2. The trim removed 4 bases at V and 2 bases at J, leaving 7 bases unmatched. The CDR3 totals 15 residues. Germline V gives CDR1 DFQATT, CDR2 SNEGSKA (reference sequence). The CDR3 DNA sequence: TGCAGTGCTATAAATAGCGGGACCCCCTACAATGAGCAGTTCTTC. Encoded protein: CSAINSGTPYNEQFF.

This clonotype has a count of ten or more. The V call is TRBV5-1, the J call TRBJ2-7; D gene ambiguous. The germline gives CDR1 SGHRS, CDR2 YFSETQ. This CDR3 contains 15 residues. Deletions cut 0 bases from V and 2 bases from J, with 12 bases between. The CDR3 sequence is CASSLGHSGPYEQYF. The CDR3 bases are TGCGCCAGCAGCTTGGGACACTCGGGTCCCTACGAGCAGTACTTC.

Of note for this clonotype: This clone may be a read error of a much larger clone one base away. The CDR3 spells CASSLDWTVAEKLFF. The CDR3 DNA sequence: TGTGCCAGCAGTTTAGATTGGACAGTGGCTGAAAAACTGTTTTTT. The rearrangement uses TRBV28 and TRBJ1-4; D is possibly TRBD1 (6 bases). The CDR3 sequence is 15 residues long. The germline V gene encodes CDR1 MDHEN and CDR2 SYDVKM. V was shortened by 2 bases and J by 7 bases, with 14 bases between the two germline ends.

This clonotype was picked up many times. This rearrangement joins TRBV7-9 to TRBJ1-5; TRBD1 matches at 9 bases. V gave up 5 bases and J gave up 7 bases; unmatched junction bases: 6. The CDR3 has 14 amino acids. Germline-derived CDR1 and CDR2 are SEHNR and FQNEAQ (reference sequence). The CDR3, as DNA: TGTGCCAGCAGCAGCAGGGACAGGGACCAGCCCCAGCATTTT. It specifies CASSSRDRDQPQHF.

The chain links TRBV3-1 to TRBJ1-4; D gene ambiguous. CDR1 and CDR2 (germline): LGHDT, YNNKEL (reference sequence). The CDR3 sequence is 18 residues long. The CDR3: CTICLRVSYVATNEKLFF. In DNA, the CDR3 is TGTACCATCTGCCTTAGGGTGTCATACGTTGCAACTAATGAAAAACTGTTTTTT.

Ten or more counts support this clonotype. V is TRBV21-1 and J is TRBJ2-7; the listed D gene, TRBD1, was not tested against the DNA. TRBV21-1 is a pseudogene segment. CDR3 length equals 15 residues. CDR3 bases: TGTGCCAGCAGCAAAAGGGGGACAGGTCCCTACGAGCAGTACTTC. This codes for CASSKRGTGPYEQYF.

This clonotype was found many times. The chain links TRBV10-3 to TRBJ2-5; D is unresolved. The V gene's germline CDR1 is ENHRY and CDR2 SYGVKD. Trimming cost V 5 bases and J 1 base, with 8 bases left between them. The CDR3 totals 13 residues. The CDR3 DNA reads as TGTGCCATCAGTCAGGTTACCCAAGAGACCCAGTACTTC. Its translation: CAISQVTQETQYF.

This clonotype appeared many times. The chain joins TRBV18 to TRBJ2-1; D call uncertain. CDR1 is KGHSH, CDR2 LQKENI, per germline. The V end lost 8 bases, the J end lost 7 bases, and 12 bases lay between the germline ends. The CDR3 totals 12 residues. CDR3: CASSPTDNEQFF. For the CDR3, the DNA is TGTGCCAGCAGTCCGACGGATAATGAGCAGTTCTTC.

This clonotype was found many times. CDR3: CASSISGGVDEQFF. CDR3 DNA: TGTGCCAGCAGTATAAGCGGGGGAGTAGATGAGCAGTTCTTC. This chain connects TRBV7-3 to TRBJ2-1; 8 bases match TRBD2. The CDR3 runs 14 residues. Unmatched junction bases numbered 9, after V lost 6 bases and J lost 8 bases. The germline gives CDR1 SGHTA, CDR2 FQGTGA.

This clonotype was counted between two and nine times. The V call is TRBV7-3, the J call TRBJ2-2, with unresolved D. CDR3 size: 15 residues. CDR1 and CDR2 from the germline V gene are SGHTA and FQGTGA. The V and J ends lost 5 bases and 0 bases respectively, with 10 bases between them. The CDR3 DNA reads TGTGCCAGCAGCCCCCAAGTAACGAACACCGGGGAGCTGTTTTTT. Its protein is CASSPQVTNTGELFF. The whole variable domain, filled in from reference TRBV7-3 and TRBJ2-2, reads GAGVSQTPSNKVTEKGKYVELRCDPISGHTALYWYRQSLGQGPEFLIYFQGTGAADDSGLPNDRFFAVRPEGSVSTLKIQRTERGDSAVYLCASSPQVTNTGELFFGEGSRLTVL.

This clonotype was found many times. The rearrangement uses TRBV10-3 and TRBJ2-3; 10 nucleotides line up with TRBD1. In germline, CDR1 is ENHRY, CDR2 SYGVKD. V gave up 7 bases and J gave up 4 bases; unmatched junction bases: 8. This CDR3 comprises 15 residues. DNA of the CDR3: TGTGCCATCAAAACCGGGACAGGGGAGCCAGATACGCAGTATTTT. Its protein product is CAIKTGTGEPDTQYF.

This clonotype was seen once. A much more abundant neighbour one base away suggests this may be a read error. This chain joins TRBV12-3 or TRBV12-4 and TRBJ2-5, with 7 bases aligning to TRBD2. The CDR3 covers 14 residues. CDR3 nucleotides: TGTGCCAGCAATTCTTATGGGACTACTGGGACCCTGTACTTC. Translation: CASNSYGTTGTLYF.